The next 18 T cell receptor beta chains were all read from a single sample in a study of blood T cell repertoires in COVID-19. Clones were read by immunoSEQ multiplex PCR, and TCRdb kept only the in-frame ones, dropping some. Here the sample spans about 220,000 clones, around 81% being singletons. Sequenced material: peripheral blood. These receptor sequences come from a woman between 65 and 79 years old with acute or convalescent COVID-19.

This chain joins TRBV11-1 and TRBJ1-3, with D possibly being TRBD1 (5 bases). Trimming took off 4 bases at V and 0 bases at J, with 10 bases between the two ends. The germline CDR1 and CDR2 sequences are SGHAT and FQDESV (reference sequence). This CDR3 is 15 amino acids long. For the CDR3, the DNA is TGTGCCAGCAGCTCAAGGACAATCTCTGGAAACACCATATATTTT. Its protein product is CASSSRTISGNTIYF.

The rearrangement joins TRBV21-1 to TRBJ2-5; TRBD1 is the table's D call, not checked against the DNA. TRBV21-1 is a recognized pseudogene. This CDR3 is built from 17 residues. CDR3 residues: CASSKGSGPPFQETQYF. The CDR3 coding sequence is TGTGCCAGCAGCAAAGGATCAGGGCCTCCCTTCCAAGAGACCCAGTACTTC.

This clone was detected ten times or more. The chain uses TRBV2 and TRBJ2-7; D gene uncertain. Germline V lookup: CDR1 SNHLY, CDR2 FYNNEI. V lost 6 bases, J lost 7 bases, and 10 bases lay in between. The CDR3 runs to 11 residues. The CDR3 DNA reads TGTGCCAGCAGCCAACGGAGTGAGCAGTACGTC. This gives the protein CASSQRSEQYV.

The chain employs TRBV3-1 (or the pseudogene TRBV3-2) and TRBJ1-3; D is perhaps TRBD1 (5 bases). Germline CDR1 is LGHDT and CDR2 is YNNKEL (reference sequence). The CDR3 loop spans 12 amino acids. V was clipped by 8 bases and J by 4 bases, with 9 bases between them. The CDR3 nucleotides are TGTGCCAGCGGCAACAGGGGAAACACCATATATTTT. Its protein is CASGNRGNTIYF.

This chain uses TRBV9 with TRBJ1-4, with TRBD1 identical over 7 bases. The CDR3 is 15 residues long. The V gene's germline CDR1 is SGDLS and CDR2 YYNGEE. J gave up 4 bases and V 3 bases, and 6 bases lay outside the gene matches. The CDR3 sequence is CASSAGDRINEKLFF. As DNA, the CDR3 is TGTGCCAGCAGCGCTGGGGACAGAATTAATGAAAAACTGTTTTTT.

V is TRBV2 and J is TRBJ2-5; D is possibly TRBD2 (5 bases). Germline assignment: CDR1 SNHLY and CDR2 FYNNEI. The V end lost 6 bases, the J end lost 11 bases, and 16 bases lay between the germline ends. This CDR3 is 12 amino acids long. The CDR3 bases are TGTGCCAGCAGGGGAGATACAGCCGAACAGTACTTC. Translated, it gives CASRGDTAEQYF.

The J gene is TRBJ2-1, the V gene TRBV27; 11 nucleotides match TRBD2. This CDR3 region has 18 residues. The germline gives CDR1 MNHEY, CDR2 SMNVEV (reference sequence). With 1 base clipped from V and 4 bases from J, the junction kept 9 bases outside the gene matches. The CDR3, as DNA: TGTGCCAGCAGTTTATGGCCCCTGACTAGCGGGGATTACAATGAGCAGTTCTTC. Translated, it gives CASSLWPLTSGDYNEQFF.

The V and J genes are TRBV4-3 and TRBJ2-1; 8 bases are a match to TRBD2. The CDR3 extends over 16 amino acids. V shed 1 base, J shed 6 bases, and the junction held 8 bases outside the gene matches. CDR1 and CDR2 from the germline V gene are LGHNA and YSLEER. The CDR3 spells CASSQGTAAGGNEQFF. CDR3 coding DNA: TGCGCCAGCAGCCAAGGTACAGCGGCGGGGGGCAATGAGCAGTTCTTC.

This clone was seen a handful of times. This chain links TRBV5-1 with TRBJ2-7, with 12 nucleotides matching TRBD1. V was pared by 0 bases and J by 6 bases, with 7 bases of the junction left unmatched. The germline V gene has CDR1 SGHRS and CDR2 YFSETQ. The CDR3 is 16 amino acids. CDR3 sequence reads: CASSLAPGTGGSEQYF. CDR3 coding DNA: TGCGCCAGCAGCTTGGCACCCGGGACAGGGGGCAGCGAGCAGTACTTC.

This rearrangement joins TRBV5-4 to TRBJ1-4; D ambiguous. The germline V gene has CDR1 SGHNT and CDR2 YYREEE (reference sequence). The CDR3 totals 15 residues. The V gene lost 9 bases and the J gene lost 0 bases, with 15 bases spanning the gap. The CDR3 is CATRLNSATNEKLFF. The CDR3, as DNA: TGTGCCACCAGACTGAATTCTGCAACTAATGAAAAACTGTTTTTT.

V and J are TRBV5-1 and TRBJ2-7; D remains unclear. V lost 1 base to trimming and J lost 6 bases, with 5 bases between them. The CDR3 extends over 11 amino acids. Germline V gives CDR1 SGHRS, CDR2 YFSETQ. The CDR3 DNA sequence: TGCGCCAGCAGCTTGCGGAGCGAGCAGTACGTC. Residues: CASSLRSEQYV.

The chain links TRBV29-1 to TRBJ1-1; tentatively, D is TRBD1 (5 bases). V was pared by 7 bases and J by 6 bases, with 18 bases between. The CDR3 has 13 residues. CDR1 is SQVTM and CDR2 is ANQGSEA in the germline V gene. CDR3 DNA: TGCAGCGCCGGGGGGACGGCATTCGCTGAAGCTTTCTTT. As protein: CSAGGTAFAEAFF.

The rearrangement uses TRBV7-8 and TRBJ2-1; D gene unclear. This CDR3 region has 11 residues. CDR1 and CDR2 (germline): SGHVS, FQNEAQ. V lost 5 bases and J lost 10, with 9 bases in between. The CDR3 bases are TGTGCCAGCAGCCCTAAGAAAGAGCAGTTCTTC. It translates to CASSPKKEQFF.

This chain connects TRBV19 to TRBJ1-2, with D possibly matching TRBD1 (5 bases). CDR1 and CDR2 (germline): LNHDA, SQIVND (reference sequence). The V gene lost 4 bases and the J gene lost 5 bases, with 5 bases spanning the gap. The CDR3 sequence is 11 residues long. Written as DNA, the CDR3 is TGTGCCAGTAGTACAGGGTATGGCTACACCTTC. The encoded protein is CASSTGYGYTF.

V and J are TRBV19 and TRBJ2-5, with 12 positions matching TRBD2. Germline-derived CDR1 and CDR2 are LNHDA and SQIVND (reference sequence). V was pared by 8 bases and J by 4 bases, with 5 bases of the junction left unmatched. The CDR3 is 14 residues long. The CDR3 sequence is CASATTSGGETQYF. The CDR3 DNA reads as TGTGCCAGTGCTACGACTAGCGGGGGAGAGACCCAGTACTTC.

The chain combines TRBV10-3 with TRBJ2-5; TRBD2 agrees at 11 bases. This CDR3 region has 14 residues. V lost 8 bases to trimming and J lost 3 bases; unmatched junction nucleotides: 5. Germline CDR1 ENHRY, CDR2 SYGVKD. The chain's CDR3 is CAIASGGREETQYF. As DNA, the CDR3 is TGTGCCATCGCTAGCGGGGGGCGGGAAGAGACCCAGTACTTC.

The chain uses TRBV5-6 and TRBJ2-3; TRBD2 matches 10 bases. The junction had 7 bases not matched to a gene; V was cut back by 4 bases and J by 2 bases. CDR3 length equals 16 residues. Germline-derived CDR1 and CDR2 are SGHDT and YYEEEE. The CDR3: CASSRFSGGLTDTQYF. DNA for the CDR3: TGTGCCAGCAGCCGATTTAGCGGGGGGCTCACAGATACGCAGTATTTT. The variable domain in full, completed from reference TRBV5-6 and TRBJ2-3, reads DAGVTQSPTHLIKTRGQQVTLRCSPKSGHDTVSWYQQALGQGPQFIFQYYEEEERQRGNFPDRFSGHQFPNYSSELNVNALLLGDSALYLCASSRFSGGLTDTQYFGPGTRLTVL.

The rearrangement uses TRBV24-1 and TRBJ1-2, with TRBD1 as a possible D gene (5 bases). Germline V gives CDR1 KGHDR, CDR2 SFDVKD. V shed 3 bases and J shed 5 bases, with 12 bases lying between them. The CDR3 has 14 residues. The CDR3 reads CATSDPGGGYGYTF. The DNA of the CDR3 is TGTGCCACCAGTGATCCTGGGGGAGGGTATGGCTACACCTTC.